These 25 T cell receptor beta chains were all obtained from the same sample, sequenced in a study of blood T cells in healthy people across ages. Primers used in a second PCR of about 7 to 12 cycles were a sample-barcoded 5' primer and a J-beta primer mix. TCRdb redid the calling of the 5' RACE reads with MiXCR, one entry per CDR3 protein. The sample lists about 640,000 distinct CDR3 sequences; under 30% were seen once. Material for sequencing was blood. The receptors here all came from a woman of 80 years or more in good health.

This clonotype was observed a handful of times. This chain uses TRBV5-1 with TRBJ2-1; no clear D. V dropped 3 bases and J dropped 1 base, with 11 bases sitting between them. Germline V lookup: CDR1 SGHRS, CDR2 YFSETQ. The CDR3 loop spans 15 amino acids. The CDR3 nucleotides read TGCGCCAGCAGCTCCCGCTGGGGTTCCTACAATGAGCAGTTCTTC. This translates into CASSSRWGSYNEQFF.

The chain links TRBV10-3 to TRBJ2-7; 12 bases are a match to TRBD2. Trimming removed 3 bases from V and 2 bases from J; junction bases left unmatched: 8. Germline CDR1 ENHRY, CDR2 SYGVKD. CDR3 length: 17 amino acids. CDR3 region: CAISEQGLAGSPYEQYF. CDR3 sequence (DNA): TGTGCCATCAGTGAACAAGGACTAGCGGGGTCCCCCTACGAGCAGTACTTC.

The rearrangement joins TRBV12-3 or TRBV12-4 to TRBJ2-7; D uncertain. The CDR3 contains 14 residues. V was pared by 7 bases and J by 5 bases, with 18 bases between. This chain's CDR3 is CASTLNAGANEQYF. The CDR3 DNA follows: TGTGCCAGCACCCTAAACGCCGGTGCGAACGAGCAGTACTTC.

This clonotype was observed a handful of times. This sequence joins TRBV6-2 or TRBV6-3 and TRBJ1-5, with D unresolved. The CDR3 has 14 residues. V was pared by 0 bases and J by 8 bases, with 11 bases between. From germline, CDR1 is MNHEY and CDR2 SVGEGT. The CDR3 DNA reads TGTGCCAGCAGTTACTCGACAAGGACGGAGCCCCAGCATTTT. Protein sequence: CASSYSTRTEPQHF.

The gene calls are TRBV20-1 and TRBJ1-1; 7 nucleotides align to TRBD1. Per the germline V gene, CDR1 is DFQATT and CDR2 is SNEGSKA (reference sequence). The CDR3 loop spans 16 amino acids. Trimming at V came to 3 bases and at J to 0 bases, leaving 10 bases not matched to a gene. This CDR3 is CSARPQGRLLNTEAFF. CDR3 bases: TGCAGTGCTAGGCCACAGGGGCGGCTATTGAACACTGAAGCTTTCTTT.

This clonotype was seen a handful of times. The DNA for the CDR3 is TGTGCCTTGCGACTAGCGGGGAGCGAGACCCAGTACTTC. This encodes CALRLAGSETQYF. This sequence joins TRBV30 and TRBJ2-5; 11 bases align to TRBD2. The CDR3 is 13 residues long. Germline trimming cut 7 bases from V and 5 bases from J; bases unmatched to any gene: 6. Germline V lookup: CDR1 GTSNPN, CDR2 SVGIG (reference sequence).

In its sample, this clonotype was seen a few times. A much larger clone sits a single nucleotide away, making a read error possible. The chain is built from TRBV7-2 and TRBJ2-1, with D possibly TRBD2 on 6 matching bases. TRBJ2-7 explains the end of the DNA better; the J call may be wrong. The germline V gene has CDR1 SGHTA and CDR2 FQGNSA. The CDR3 loop spans 13 amino acids. The CDR3 nucleotides read TGTGCCAGTGCGGAGGGCTCCTACAATGAGCAGTACTTC. Its protein product is CASAEGSYNEQYF.

This chain connects TRBV12-3 or TRBV12-4 to TRBJ2-7, with TRBD1 as a possible D gene (6 bases). Trimming removed 3 bases from V and 0 bases from J, with 15 bases in between. The CDR3 is made up of 16 amino acids. DNA for the CDR3: TGTGCCAGCAGTTTTGCCCAGGGGCTCCCCTCCTACGAGCAGTACTTC. As protein: CASSFAQGLPSYEQYF.

In DNA, the CDR3 is TGTGCCTGGAGGAAGATATTGAACACTGAAGCTTTCTTT. Its protein is CAWRKILNTEAFF. The chain carries TRBV30 and TRBJ1-1; D gene ambiguous. CDR3 size: 13 residues. V was clipped by 3 bases and J by 0 bases, with 8 bases between them. CDR1 is GTSNPN and CDR2 is SVGIG in the germline V gene (reference sequence).

As to this clonotype: This could be a read error, since a much larger clone is one nucleotide away. The chain uses TRBV9 and TRBJ2-7; D is uncertain. This CDR3 comprises 16 residues. The germline CDR1 and CDR2 sequences are SGDLS and YYNGEE. The CDR3 here is CANSVEGSGPTYEQYF. The CDR3 DNA reads as TGTGCCAACAGCGTAGAAGGGTCTGGACCTACCTACGAGCAGTACTTC.

Concerning this clonotype: One end of the junction fails to match germline, which may point to a read error. The V and J genes are TRBV6-5 and TRBJ2-7; 13 nucleotides line up with TRBD2. The germline V gene encodes CDR1 MNHEY and CDR2 SVGAGI. The CDR3 spans 15 residues. In nucleotides, the CDR3 is TGTGCCGGCAGTTATCTGACTAGCGGGGGGAATGAGCAGTACTTC. Its translation is CAGSYLTSGGNEQYF.

About this clonotype itself: A single base separates this from a much larger clone, so it may be a read error. This chain links TRBV4-3 with TRBJ2-5; D is ambiguous. The CDR3 contains 15 residues. In germline, CDR1 is LGHNA, CDR2 YSLEER. Deletions cut 1 base from V and 11 bases from J, with 20 bases between. The CDR3 spells CASSQGPTFGNEQYF. CDR3 coding DNA: TGCGCCAGCAGCCAAGGGCCTACCTTCGGCAATGAGCAGTACTTC.

This clonotype was detected many times. The chain has TRBV7-2 and TRBJ2-7; 7 bases align to TRBD1. V shed 1 base and J 0 bases; nucleotides not matched to a gene: 6. Germline CDR1 SGHTA, CDR2 FQGNSA. The CDR3 sequence is 16 residues long. The CDR3 loop reads CASSLGGGHYSYEQYF. CDR3 nucleotide sequence: TGTGCCAGCAGCTTAGGAGGGGGCCATTACTCCTACGAGCAGTACTTC.

The gene calls are TRBV29-1 and TRBJ1-1, with D possibly being TRBD1 (5 bases). The ends were cut back, 5 bases at V and 0 bases at J, with 10 bases in the middle. This CDR3 contains 13 residues. Germline values: CDR1 SQVTM, CDR2 ANQGSEA. The chain's CDR3 is CSVTGHLNTEAFF. The CDR3 DNA reads as TGCAGCGTTACCGGACACCTGAACACTGAAGCTTTCTTT.

The table lists this clonotype with a few counts. This sequence joins TRBV29-1 and TRBJ1-3; TRBD1 matches at 8 bases. From germline, CDR1 is SQVTM and CDR2 ANQGSEA. The CDR3 runs to 13 residues. The V gene end was trimmed by 6 bases and the J gene end by 2 bases; junction bases not matched to a gene: 3. The CDR3 sequence: CSVQGATGNTIYF. Here the CDR3 DNA reads TGCAGCGTCCAGGGGGCTACTGGAAACACCATATATTTT.

At least ten counts were recorded for this clonotype. DNA for the CDR3: TGTGCCAGCAGCTTTGTAGGGGGGGATTCGTATGAGCAGTTCTTC. Translation: CASSFVGGDSYEQFF. This chain uses TRBV5-4 with TRBJ2-1; D possibly corresponds to TRBD2 (7 bases). This CDR3 contains 15 residues. CDR1 is SGHNT and CDR2 is YYREEE in the germline V gene (reference sequence). The germline V and J ends were trimmed by 2 bases and 8 bases, with 17 bases remaining between them.

This clonotype turned up a few times. V is TRBV3-1 and J is TRBJ1-1; D is undetermined. This CDR3 is 14 amino acids long. Trimming pared 0 bases from V and 4 bases from J, leaving 9 bases between. Germline V lookup: CDR1 LGHDT, CDR2 YNNKEL (reference sequence). The CDR3, as DNA: TGTGCCAGCAGCCAAGATTGGGCAGCCACTGAAGCTTTCTTT. Translating gives CASSQDWAATEAFF.

This clonotype was found many times. The gene calls are TRBV9 and TRBJ1-1; D remains ambiguous. From germline, CDR1 is SGDLS and CDR2 YYNGEE. The CDR3 sequence is 14 residues long. With 4 bases removed from V and 4 bases from J, the gap between germline ends came to 14 bases. CDR3 region: CASSPHEGSTEAFF. In DNA form, the CDR3 reads TGTGCCAGCAGCCCCCATGAGGGATCCACTGAAGCTTTCTTT.

This rearrangement joins TRBV24-1 to TRBJ2-7, with a tentative D call TRBD2 (5 bases). V was trimmed by 7 bases and J by 0 bases, leaving 12 bases between them. CDR3 size: 14 residues. Looked up from germline, CDR1 is KGHDR and CDR2 is SFDVKD. The CDR3 sequence is CATRAGESSYEQYF. The CDR3 DNA is TGTGCCACCAGGGCCGGGGAGAGCTCCTACGAGCAGTACTTC.

At least ten counts were recorded for this clonotype. The chain uses TRBV20-1 and TRBJ2-5; D unclear. The CDR3 loop spans 12 amino acids. Germline CDR1 DFQATT, CDR2 SNEGSKA (reference sequence). The ends were cut back, 6 bases at V and 2 bases at J, with 10 bases in the middle. CDR3 sequence: CSATGPQETQYF. In DNA, the CDR3 is TGCAGTGCCACCGGGCCACAAGAGACCCAGTACTTC.

This clonotype was picked up a small number of times. This chain connects TRBV5-1 to TRBJ1-1; TRBD1 is a possible D gene (5 bases). The CDR3 has 13 amino acids. V dropped 3 bases and J dropped 4 bases, with 10 bases sitting between them. CDR1 is SGHRS, CDR2 YFSETQ, per germline. CDR3: CASSSERGTEAFF. The CDR3 DNA reads as TGCGCCAGCAGCTCGGAGAGGGGCACTGAAGCTTTCTTT.

This clonotype showed up many times. The V gene is TRBV20-1, the J gene TRBJ2-1; 12 bases align to TRBD2. The V and J ends lost 5 bases and 7 bases, in that order; junction bases with no gene match: 6. Germline values: CDR1 DFQATT, CDR2 SNEGSKA (reference sequence). CDR3 length equals 14 residues. CDR3 DNA: TGCAGTGCTTTAGGACTAGCGGGGTTTAATGAGCAGTTCTTC. Translating it yields CSALGLAGFNEQFF.

This clonotype was recorded at least ten times. V and J are TRBV15 and TRBJ1-5; D is possibly TRBD1 (5 bases). CDR1 is LNHNV and CDR2 is YYDKDF in the germline V gene (reference sequence). V lost 1 base, J lost 5 bases, and 6 bases lay in between. This CDR3 has 13 residues. CDR3 in amino acids: CATSRVGDQPQHF. The CDR3 DNA is TGTGCCACCAGCAGAGTGGGGGATCAGCCCCAGCATTTT.

The table lists this clonotype with many counts. The CDR3 DNA follows: TGTGCCAGCAGCTCTATAGCGGGGAGAAACACAGATACGCAGTATTTT. It is translated as CASSSIAGRNTDTQYF. The chain is built from TRBV7-9 and TRBJ2-3; 8 bases are a match to TRBD2. Trimming removed 4 bases from V and 2 bases from J; junction bases left unmatched: 8. Germline-derived CDR1 and CDR2 are SEHNR and FQNEAQ (reference sequence). The CDR3 has 16 amino acids.

This clonotype was recorded many times. This rearrangement joins TRBV9 to TRBJ2-3, with 7 bases lining up with TRBD1. Germline V gene data show CDR1 as SGDLS and CDR2 as YYNGEE. The CDR3 is made up of 17 amino acids. V gave up 0 bases and J gave up 4 bases; unmatched junction bases: 11. Written as DNA, the CDR3 is TGTGCCAGCAGCGTAGGAGGGACAGCGTCCGGCGCAGATACGCAGTATTTT. This codes for CASSVGGTASGADTQYF.